This entry is about one T cell receptor (beta chain). The antigen is not known. The data are from a study of T-cell memory formation after mild COVID-19. Deletions cut 4 bases from V and 6 bases from J, with 11 bases between. The CDR3 is made up of 13 amino acids. The germline V gene has CDR1 SGHAT and CDR2 FQNNGV. Study results and limitations: Unconfirmed was the SARS-CoV-2 specificity of second-wave clones that peaked on day 37.

TCRdb analysed the 5' RACE reads with MiXCR anew, one entry per CDR3 protein. The sample records about 610,000 distinct CDR3 sequences, about 18% being singletons. This rearrangement joins TRBV11-2 to TRBJ2-3, with D unclear. This receptor was taken from an adult woman who had mild COVID-19 (a few samples of this study predate the infection). Cell type and time point are not known. The source material was PBMCs or a T cell subset sorted from them (not recorded which). CDR3 nucleotides: TGTGCCAGCAGCTCCCACGTTACTGATACGCAGTATTTT. It specifies CASSSHVTDTQYF.